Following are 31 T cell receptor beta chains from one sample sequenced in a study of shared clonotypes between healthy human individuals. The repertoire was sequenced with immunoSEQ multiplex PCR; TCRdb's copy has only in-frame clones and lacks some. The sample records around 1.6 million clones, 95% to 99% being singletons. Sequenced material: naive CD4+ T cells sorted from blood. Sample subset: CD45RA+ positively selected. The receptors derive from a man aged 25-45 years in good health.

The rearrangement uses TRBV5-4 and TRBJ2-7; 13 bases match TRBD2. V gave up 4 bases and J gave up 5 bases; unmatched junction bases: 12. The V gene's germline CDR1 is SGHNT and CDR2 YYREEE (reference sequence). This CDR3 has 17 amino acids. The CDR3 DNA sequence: TGTGCCAGCAGCCTGGGACCCCACGGACTAGCGGGAGACGAGCAGTACTTC. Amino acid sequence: CASSLGPHGLAGDEQYF.

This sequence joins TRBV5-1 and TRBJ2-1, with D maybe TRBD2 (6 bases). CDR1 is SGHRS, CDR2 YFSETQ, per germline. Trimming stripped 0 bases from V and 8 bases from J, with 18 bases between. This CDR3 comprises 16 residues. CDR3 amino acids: CASSLDAGLGGDEQFF. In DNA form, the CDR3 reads TGCGCCAGCAGCTTGGATGCAGGGTTAGGCGGGGATGAGCAGTTCTTC.

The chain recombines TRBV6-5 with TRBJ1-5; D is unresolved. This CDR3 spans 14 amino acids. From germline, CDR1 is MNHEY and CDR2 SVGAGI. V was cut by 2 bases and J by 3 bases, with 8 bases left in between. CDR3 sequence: CASSYGGSNQPQHF. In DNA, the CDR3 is TGTGCCAGCAGTTACGGAGGGTCCAATCAGCCCCAGCATTTT.

The CDR3, as DNA: TGTGCCAGTAGTCCAGGTCTTCAAGGCTACAATGAGCAGTTCTTC. This translates into CASSPGLQGYNEQFF. The chain joins TRBV19 to TRBJ2-1; D uncertain. V shed 5 bases and J shed 3 bases, with 14 bases lying between them. The CDR3 is 15 residues long. Germline CDR1 and CDR2: LNHDA and SQIVND (reference sequence).

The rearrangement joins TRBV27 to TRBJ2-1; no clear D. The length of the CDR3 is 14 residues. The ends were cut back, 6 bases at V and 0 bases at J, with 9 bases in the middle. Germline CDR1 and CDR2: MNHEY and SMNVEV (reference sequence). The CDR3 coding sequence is TGTGCCAGCAGCCCATGGGGCTCCTACAATGAGCAGTTCTTC. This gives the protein CASSPWGSYNEQFF.

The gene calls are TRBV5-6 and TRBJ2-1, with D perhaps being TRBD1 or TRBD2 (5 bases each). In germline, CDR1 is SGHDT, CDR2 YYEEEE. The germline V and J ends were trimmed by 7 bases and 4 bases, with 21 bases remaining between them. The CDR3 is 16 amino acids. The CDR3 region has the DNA TGTGCCAGCGTTCTTAGGCTAGGGGAGTGGTACAATGAGCAGTTCTTC. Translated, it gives CASVLRLGEWYNEQFF.

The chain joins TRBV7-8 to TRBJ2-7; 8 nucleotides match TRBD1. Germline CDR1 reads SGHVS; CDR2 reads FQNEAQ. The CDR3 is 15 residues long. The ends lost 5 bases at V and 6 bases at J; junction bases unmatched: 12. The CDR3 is CASSVPGTGFGEQYF. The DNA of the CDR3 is TGTGCCAGCAGCGTTCCCGGGACAGGATTCGGCGAGCAGTACTTC.

CDR3 region: CASSYLMRDYEQYF. CDR3 nucleotides: TGTGCCAGCAGTTACCTTATGCGGGACTACGAGCAGTACTTC. The genes are TRBV6-6 and TRBJ2-7, with a weak D call TRBD2 (6 bases). There are 14 residues in the CDR3. Trimming removed 2 bases at V and 3 bases at J, with 11 bases between. The germline V gene has CDR1 MNHNY and CDR2 SVGAGI (reference sequence).

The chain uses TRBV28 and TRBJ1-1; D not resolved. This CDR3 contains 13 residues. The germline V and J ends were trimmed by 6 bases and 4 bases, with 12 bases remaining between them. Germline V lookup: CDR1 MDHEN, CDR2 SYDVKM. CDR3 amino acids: CASSSGDSTEAFF. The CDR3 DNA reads TGTGCCAGCAGCTCTGGGGATAGCACTGAAGCTTTCTTT.

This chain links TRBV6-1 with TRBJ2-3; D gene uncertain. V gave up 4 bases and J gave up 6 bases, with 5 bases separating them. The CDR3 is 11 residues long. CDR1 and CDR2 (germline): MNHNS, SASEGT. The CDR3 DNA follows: TGTGCCAGCAGTGTTTGGGATACGCAGTATTTT. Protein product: CASSVWDTQYF.

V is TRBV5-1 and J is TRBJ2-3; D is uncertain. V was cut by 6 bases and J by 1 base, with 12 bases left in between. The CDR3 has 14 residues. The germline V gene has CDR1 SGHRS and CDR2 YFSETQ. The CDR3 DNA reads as TGCGCCAGCACTGGGTCTGGACGCACAGATACGCAGTATTTT. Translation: CASTGSGRTDTQYF.

The CDR3 loop reads CASSGVAQQGAQYF. In DNA, the CDR3 is TGTGCCAGCTCGGGAGTGGCACAGCAAGGGGCCCAGTACTTC. The chain employs TRBV18 and TRBJ2-5; possibly TRBD1 or TRBD2 for D (5 bases each). Trimming took off 6 bases at V and 9 bases at J, with 20 bases between the two ends. The CDR3 is 14 residues long. Germline assignment: CDR1 KGHSH and CDR2 LQKENI. Using reference TRBV18 and TRBJ2-5 for the parts outside the CDR3, the full variable domain is NAGVMQNPRHLVRRRGQEARLRCSPMKGHSHVYWYRQLPEEGLKFMVYLQKENIIDESGMPKERFSAEFPKEGPSILRIQQVVRGDSAAYFCASSGVAQQGAQYFGPGTRLLVL.

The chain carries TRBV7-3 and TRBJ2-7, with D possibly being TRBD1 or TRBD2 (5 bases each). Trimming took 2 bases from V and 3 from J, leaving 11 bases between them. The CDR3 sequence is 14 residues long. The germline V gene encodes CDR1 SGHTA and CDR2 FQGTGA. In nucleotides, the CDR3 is TGTGCCAGCAGCTTACACCGGGACGACTACGAGCAGTACTTC. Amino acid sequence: CASSLHRDDYEQYF. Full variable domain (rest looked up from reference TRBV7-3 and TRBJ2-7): GAGVSQTPSNKVTEKGKYVELRCDPISGHTALYWYRQSLGQGPEFLIYFQGTGAADDSGLPNDRFFAVRPEGSVSTLKIQRTERGDSAVYLCASSLHRDDYEQYFGPGTRLTVT.

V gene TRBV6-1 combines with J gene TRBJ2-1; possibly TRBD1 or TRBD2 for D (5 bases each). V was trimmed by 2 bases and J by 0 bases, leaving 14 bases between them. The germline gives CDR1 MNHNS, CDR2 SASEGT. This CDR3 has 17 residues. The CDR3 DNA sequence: TGTGCCAGCAGTGAAATTAAGTGGGGGAGCTCCTACAATGAGCAGTTCTTC. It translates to CASSEIKWGSSYNEQFF.

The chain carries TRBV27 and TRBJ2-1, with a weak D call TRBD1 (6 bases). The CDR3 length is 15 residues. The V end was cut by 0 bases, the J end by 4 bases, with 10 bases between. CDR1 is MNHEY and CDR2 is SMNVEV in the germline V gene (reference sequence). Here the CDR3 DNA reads TGTGCCAGCAGTTTATCCATGGACAGTTACAATGAGCAGTTCTTC. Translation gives CASSLSMDSYNEQFF.

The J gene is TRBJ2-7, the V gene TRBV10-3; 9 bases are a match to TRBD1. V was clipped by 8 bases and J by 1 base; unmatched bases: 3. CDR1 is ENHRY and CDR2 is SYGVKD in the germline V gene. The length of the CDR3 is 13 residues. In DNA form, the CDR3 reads TGTGCCATCGGGACAGGGAGGTCCTACGAGCAGTACTTC. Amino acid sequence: CAIGTGRSYEQYF.

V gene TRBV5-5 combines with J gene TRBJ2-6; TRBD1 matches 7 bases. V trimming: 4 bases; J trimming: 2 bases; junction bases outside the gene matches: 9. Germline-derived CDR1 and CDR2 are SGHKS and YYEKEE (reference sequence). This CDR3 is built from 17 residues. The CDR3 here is CASSKSTGLAGANVLTF. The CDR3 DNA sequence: TGTGCCAGCAGCAAATCGACAGGGCTCGCTGGGGCCAACGTCCTGACTTTC.

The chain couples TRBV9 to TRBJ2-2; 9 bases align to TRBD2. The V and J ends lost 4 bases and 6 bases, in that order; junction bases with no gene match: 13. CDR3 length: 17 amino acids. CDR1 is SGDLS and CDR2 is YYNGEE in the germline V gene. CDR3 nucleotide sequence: TGTGCCAGCAGCCGCCCGCGGTTAGCGGGAGTGTCCGGGGAGCTGTTTTTT. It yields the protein CASSRPRLAGVSGELFF.

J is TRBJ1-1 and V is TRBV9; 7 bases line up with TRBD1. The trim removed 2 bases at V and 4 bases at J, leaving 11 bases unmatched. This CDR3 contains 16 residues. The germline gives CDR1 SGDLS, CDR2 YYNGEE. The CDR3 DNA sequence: TGTGCCAGCAGCGTGGGGTCTCAGGGGGGAGTCACTGAAGCTTTCTTT. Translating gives CASSVGSQGGVTEAFF. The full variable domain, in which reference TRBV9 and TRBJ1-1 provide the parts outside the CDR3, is DSGVTQTPKHLITATGQRVTLRCSPRSGDLSVYWYQQSLDQGLQFLIQYYNGEERAKGNILERFSAQQFPDLHSELNLSSLELGDSALYFCASSVGSQGGVTEAFFGQGTRLTVV.

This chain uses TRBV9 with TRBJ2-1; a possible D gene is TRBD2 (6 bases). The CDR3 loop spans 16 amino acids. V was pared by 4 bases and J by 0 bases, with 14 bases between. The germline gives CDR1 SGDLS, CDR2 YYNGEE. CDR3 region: CASSTGRELSYNEQFF. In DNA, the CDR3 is TGTGCCAGCAGCACTGGACGGGAGCTCTCCTACAATGAGCAGTTCTTC.

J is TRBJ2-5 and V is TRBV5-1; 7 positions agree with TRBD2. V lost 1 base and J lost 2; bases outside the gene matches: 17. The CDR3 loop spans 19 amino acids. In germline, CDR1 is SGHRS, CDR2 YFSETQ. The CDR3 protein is CASSLISRSRGLKQETQYF. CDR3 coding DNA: TGCGCCAGCAGCTTGATTAGTCGGAGCCGGGGACTAAAGCAAGAGACCCAGTACTTC.

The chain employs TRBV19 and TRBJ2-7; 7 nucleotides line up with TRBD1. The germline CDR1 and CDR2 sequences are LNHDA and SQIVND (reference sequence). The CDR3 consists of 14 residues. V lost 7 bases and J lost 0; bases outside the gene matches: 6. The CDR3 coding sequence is TGTGCCAGTACCCCGGACAGGAGCTCCTACGAGCAGTACTTC. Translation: CASTPDRSSYEQYF.

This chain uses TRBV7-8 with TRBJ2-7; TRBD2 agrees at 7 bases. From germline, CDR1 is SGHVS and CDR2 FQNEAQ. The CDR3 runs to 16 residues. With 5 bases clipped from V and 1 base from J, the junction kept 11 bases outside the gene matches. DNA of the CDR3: TGTGCCAGCAGCCGGGAGGCGAGGGGCCCTTCCTACGAGCAGTACTTC. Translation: CASSREARGPSYEQYF.

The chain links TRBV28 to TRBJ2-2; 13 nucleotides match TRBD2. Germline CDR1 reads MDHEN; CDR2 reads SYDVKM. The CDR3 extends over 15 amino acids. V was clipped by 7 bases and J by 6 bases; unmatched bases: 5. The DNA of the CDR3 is TGTGCCAGCAAAGGACTAGCGGGAGTGGCCGGGGAGCTGTTTTTT. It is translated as CASKGLAGVAGELFF.

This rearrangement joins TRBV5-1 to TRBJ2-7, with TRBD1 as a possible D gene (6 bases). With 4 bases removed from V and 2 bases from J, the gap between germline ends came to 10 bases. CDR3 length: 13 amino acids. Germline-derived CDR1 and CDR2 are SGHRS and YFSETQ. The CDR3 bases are TGCGCCAGCAGCCCCCGGGACACCTACGAGCAGTACTTC. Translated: CASSPRDTYEQYF.

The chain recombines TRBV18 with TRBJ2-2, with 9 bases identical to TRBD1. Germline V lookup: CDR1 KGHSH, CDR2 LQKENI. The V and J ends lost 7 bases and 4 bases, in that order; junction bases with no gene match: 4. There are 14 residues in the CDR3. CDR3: CASFGTGTTGELFF. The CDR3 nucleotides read TGTGCCAGCTTCGGGACAGGGACCACCGGGGAGCTGTTTTTT. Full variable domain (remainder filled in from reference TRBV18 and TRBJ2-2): NAGVMQNPRHLVRRRGQEARLRCSPMKGHSHVYWYRQLPEEGLKFMVYLQKENIIDESGMPKERFSAEFPKEGPSILRIQQVVRGDSAAYFCASFGTGTTGELFFGEGSRLTVL.

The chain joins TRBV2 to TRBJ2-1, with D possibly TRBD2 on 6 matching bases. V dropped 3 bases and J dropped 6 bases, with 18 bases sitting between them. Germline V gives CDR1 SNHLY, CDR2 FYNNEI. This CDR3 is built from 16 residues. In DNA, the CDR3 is TGTGCCAGCAGTGACCAAGCGGGCCCCGGTTTCAATGAGCAGTTCTTC. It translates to CASSDQAGPGFNEQFF. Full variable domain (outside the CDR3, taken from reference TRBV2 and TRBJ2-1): EPEVTQTPSHQVTQMGQEVILRCVPISNHLYFYWYRQILGQKVEFLVSFYNNEISEKSEIFDDQFSVERPDGSNFTLKIRSTKLEDSAMYFCASSDQAGPGFNEQFFGPGTRLTVL.

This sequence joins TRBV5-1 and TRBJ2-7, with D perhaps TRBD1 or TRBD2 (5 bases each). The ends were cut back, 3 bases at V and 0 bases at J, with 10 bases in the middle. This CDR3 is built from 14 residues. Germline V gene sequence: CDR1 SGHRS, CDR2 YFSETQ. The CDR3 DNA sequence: TGCGCCAGCAGCTGGGGACCCAGCTCCTACGAGCAGTACTTC. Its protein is CASSWGPSSYEQYF.

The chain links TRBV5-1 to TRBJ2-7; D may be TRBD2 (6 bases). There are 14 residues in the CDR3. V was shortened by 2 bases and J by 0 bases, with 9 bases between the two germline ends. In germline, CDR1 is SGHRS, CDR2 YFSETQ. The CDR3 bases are TGCGCCAGCAGCTTTGGACTAAGCTCCTACGAGCAGTACTTC. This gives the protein CASSFGLSSYEQYF.

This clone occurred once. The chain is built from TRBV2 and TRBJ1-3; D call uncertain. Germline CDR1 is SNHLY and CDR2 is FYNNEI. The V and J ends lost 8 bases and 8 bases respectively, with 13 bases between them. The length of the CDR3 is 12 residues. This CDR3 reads CASRSSGDTIYF. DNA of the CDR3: TGTGCCAGCCGCTCCTCCGGAGACACCATATATTTT.

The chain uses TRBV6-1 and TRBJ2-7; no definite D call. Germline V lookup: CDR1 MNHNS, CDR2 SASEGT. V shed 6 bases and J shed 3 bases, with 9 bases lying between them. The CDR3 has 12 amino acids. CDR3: CASRRSVYEQYF. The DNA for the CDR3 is TGTGCCAGCAGGCGGAGCGTCTACGAGCAGTACTTC.